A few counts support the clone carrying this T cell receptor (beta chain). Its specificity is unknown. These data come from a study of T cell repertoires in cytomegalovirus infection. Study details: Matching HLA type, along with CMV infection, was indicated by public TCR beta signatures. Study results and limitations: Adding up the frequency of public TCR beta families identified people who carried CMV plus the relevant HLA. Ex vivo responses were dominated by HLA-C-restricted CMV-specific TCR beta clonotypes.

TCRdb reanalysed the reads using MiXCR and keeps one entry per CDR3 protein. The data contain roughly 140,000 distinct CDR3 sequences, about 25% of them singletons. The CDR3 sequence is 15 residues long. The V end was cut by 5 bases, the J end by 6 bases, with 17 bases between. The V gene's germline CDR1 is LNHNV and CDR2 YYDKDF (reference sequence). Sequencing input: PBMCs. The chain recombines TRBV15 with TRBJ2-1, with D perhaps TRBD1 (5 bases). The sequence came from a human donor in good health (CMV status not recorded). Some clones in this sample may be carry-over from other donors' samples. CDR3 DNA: TGTGCCACCAGCCCAGGGAAAGGGGTAGGCAATGAGCAGTTCTTC. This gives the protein CATSPGKGVGNEQFF.